This passage covers 5 T cell receptor beta chains from one sample sequenced in a study of control samples from healthy donors and cancer patients. Only in-frame clones appear in the TCRdb table, and some are missing; sequencing was by immunoSEQ multiplex PCR. The sample holds under 150,000 clones; about nine tenths are singletons and the top ten take about 11%. The sequenced material came from blood. Receptors originate from a man aged 25-45 years in good health.

V usage is TRBV29-1 and J usage is TRBJ1-1; 9 bases are shared with TRBD1. The length of the CDR3 is 13 residues. Germline V gene lookup returns CDR1 SQVTM and CDR2 ANQGSEA. Trimming removed 6 bases from V and 5 bases from J; junction bases left unmatched: 7. CDR3 nucleotides: TGCAGCGTCGGGACAGGGTGGGGTACTGAAGCTTTCTTT. Translating gives CSVGTGWGTEAFF.

The V and J genes are TRBV28 and TRBJ1-3, with D hard to call. This CDR3 spans 13 amino acids. Trimming took 5 bases from V and 1 from J, leaving 6 bases between them. Germline V lookup: CDR1 MDHEN, CDR2 SYDVKM. CDR3: CASSKGSGNTIYF. The CDR3 nucleotides read TGTGCCAGCAGTAAAGGGTCTGGAAACACCATATATTTT.

This chain joins TRBV2 and TRBJ2-7; 10 bases agree with TRBD1. This CDR3 region has 14 residues. Germline CDR1 and CDR2: SNHLY and FYNNEI. J gave up 5 bases and V 4 bases, and 5 bases lay outside the gene matches. The CDR3 is CASSVLGQGNEQYF. CDR3 coding DNA: TGTGCCAGCAGTGTTCTGGGACAGGGGAACGAGCAGTACTTC. Full variable domain (rest looked up from reference TRBV2 and TRBJ2-7): EPEVTQTPSHQVTQMGQEVILRCVPISNHLYFYWYRQILGQKVEFLVSFYNNEISEKSEIFDDQFSVERPDGSNFTLKIRSTKLEDSAMYFCASSVLGQGNEQYFGPGTRLTVT.

V gene TRBV29-1 combines with J gene TRBJ1-2, with D perhaps TRBD1 (6 bases). The germline CDR1 and CDR2 sequences are SQVTM and ANQGSEA. The V gene lost 4 bases and the J gene lost 0 bases, with 15 bases spanning the gap. The length of the CDR3 is 15 residues. The CDR3 here is CSVGIGRGTNYGYTF. The CDR3 DNA reads TGCAGCGTTGGAATTGGAAGGGGGACTAACTATGGCTACACCTTC.

This rearrangement joins TRBV27 to TRBJ2-1; D gene uncertain. The V end lost 9 bases, the J end lost 4 bases, and 13 bases lay between the germline ends. Germline CDR1 is MNHEY and CDR2 is SMNVEV (reference sequence). The CDR3 covers 13 residues. The CDR3 loop reads CASSFTVYNEQFF. CDR3 nucleotides: TGTGCCAGTAGCTTTACGGTTTACAATGAGCAGTTCTTC.